These T cell receptor beta chains were read from a single sample in a study of T cell changes during pregnancy in multiple sclerosis. Assay: immunoSEQ multiplex PCR; the TCRdb copy retains only in-frame clones and omits some. The top ten clones hold around 1% of a sample with some 22,000 clones, around 84% of them seen once. This sample comprised CD4+ T cells from peripheral blood mononuclear cells, obtained in the second trimester of pregnancy. These receptors were taken from a female donor in good health, enrolled as a control in a pregnancy study. Each CDR3 is given with its conserved first and last residue. D genes are given only for firm matches. Some rows have no size entry. The others give once, few or many, or a class for an expanded clone.

d_call | clone_size | j_call | v_call | cdr3_aa | cdr3_nt
NA | NA | TRBJ2-5 | TRBV4-1 | CASSVVPLQETQYF | TGCGCCAGCTCGGTCGTCCCCCTCCAAGAGACCCAGTACTTC
TRBD1 | NA | TRBJ1-2 | TRBV29-1 | CSVGQGSNYGYTF | TGCAGCGTTGGACAGGGAAGTAACTATGGCTACACCTTC
NA | NA | TRBJ2-5 | TRBV14 | CASSHPNWYQETQYF | TGTGCCAGCAGCCACCCCAACTGGTACCAAGAGACCCAGTACTTC
NA | NA | TRBJ1-5 | TRBV30 | CAWSTGIGQPQHF | TGTGCCTGGAGTACGGGAATAGGCCAGCCCCAGCATTTT
TRBD1 | few | TRBJ2-1 | TRBV2 | CASRGQGYAEQFF | TGTGCCAGCAGGGGACAGGGTTACGCTGAGCAGTTCTTC
NA | NA | TRBJ2-5 | TRBV6-5 | CASSSKTEQETQYF | TGTGCCAGCAGTTCCAAGACAGAACAAGAGACCCAGTACTTC
TRBD1 | NA | TRBJ2-2 | TRBV4-2 | CASSPRQGAGELFF | TGTGCCAGCAGCCCCCGACAGGGGGCAGGGGAGCTGTTTTTT
TRBD2 | NA | TRBJ2-1 | TRBV28 | CASSIIAGGSYNEQFF | TGTGCCAGCAGTATAATAGCGGGAGGCTCCTACAATGAGCAGTTCTTC
TRBD1 | NA | TRBJ2-1 | TRBV7-9 | CASSSSGGTGEGEQFF | TGTGCCAGCAGCTCCTCGGGGGGGACAGGGGAGGGTGAGCAGTTCTTC
NA | NA | TRBJ1-5 | TRBV15 | CATSRDLMAVQPQHF | TGTGCCACCAGCAGAGATCTTATGGCGGTTCAGCCCCAGCATTTT
TRBD1 | NA | TRBJ1-2 | TRBV7-2 | CASSFLRDRGWGYTF | TGTGCCAGCAGCTTTTTACGGGACAGGGGGTGGGGCTACACCTTC
NA | NA | TRBJ2-1 | TRBV9 | CASSESGPTNEQFF | TGTGCCAGCAGCGAGAGCGGGCCTACCAATGAGCAGTTCTTC
TRBD1 | NA | TRBJ1-2 | TRBV4-3 | CASSQGGTGRYGYTF | TGCGCCAGCAGCCAAGGCGGGACAGGGAGGTATGGCTACACCTTC
TRBD2 | NA | TRBJ2-7 | TRBV28 | CASSLSGRHHEQYF | TGTGCCAGCAGTTTAAGCGGGAGGCACCACGAGCAGTACTTC
TRBD2 | NA | TRBJ2-3 | TRBV4-2 | CASSLAKGSGGADTQYF | TGTGCCAGCAGCCTCGCGAAGGGTAGCGGGGGGGCAGATACGCAGTATTTT
NA | NA | TRBJ1-4 | TRBV2 | CASSDLTASNEKLFF | TGTGCCAGCAGTGACCTGACAGCAAGTAATGAAAAACTGTTTTTT
NA | NA | TRBJ1-4 | TRBV4-2 | CASSQERDRGDEKLFF | TGTGCCAGCAGCCAAGAGCGGGACCGGGGGGACGAAAAACTGTTTTTT
TRBD2 | NA | TRBJ2-7 | TRBV7-9 | CASSLPYGGLAVGNEQYF | TGTGCCAGCAGCTTACCCTATGGAGGACTAGCGGTAGGAAACGAGCAGTACTTC
TRBD2 | NA | TRBJ2-5 | TRBV7-3 | CASSSPRLAGDQETQYF | TGTGCCAGCAGCTCCCCGAGACTAGCGGGGGACCAAGAGACCCAGTACTTC
NA | NA | TRBJ1-3 | TRBV19 | CASSIFRAGNTIYF | TGTGCCAGTAGTATATTCAGGGCTGGAAACACCATATATTTT
TRBD1 | NA | TRBJ2-5 | TRBV6-1 | CASRAGGETQYF | TGTGCCAGCAGGGCAGGGGGAGAGACCCAGTACTTC
TRBD1 | NA | TRBJ2-5 | TRBV30 | CACEQGLETQYF | TGTGCCTGTGAACAGGGGTTGGAGACCCAGTACTTC
NA | NA | TRBJ2-5 | TRBV4-2 | CASSQGGQPFQETQYF | TGTGCCAGCAGCCAAGGGGGACAACCATTTCAAGAGACCCAGTACTTC
NA | NA | TRBJ2-5 | TRBV7-6 | CASSDTNGGETQYF | TGTGCCAGCAGCGATACTAACGGGGGAGAGACCCAGTACTTC
TRBD1 | NA | TRBJ2-4 | TRBV4-2 | CASSHSNRGAKNIQYF | TGTGCCAGCAGCCACTCAAACAGGGGAGCCAAAAACATTCAGTACTTC
NA | NA | TRBJ2-2 | TRBV11-2 | CASSLGGTSTGELFF | TGTGCCAGCAGCTTAGGGGGGACTTCCACCGGGGAGCTGTTTTTT
NA | NA | TRBJ1-5 | TRBV2 | CASSEARGQSNQPQHF | TGTGCCAGCAGTGAAGCTCGCGGACAGAGCAATCAGCCCCAGCATTTT
TRBD1 | NA | TRBJ1-2 | TRBV5-4 | CASSRTDRGHGYTF | TGTGCCAGCAGCCGAACCGACAGGGGCCATGGCTACACCTTC
NA | NA | TRBJ2-3 | TRBV11-2 | CASSSLGATDTQYF | TGTGCCAGCAGCTCTCTAGGGGCAACAGATACGCAGTATTTT
NA | once | TRBJ2-3 | TRBV7-6 | CASSLVSGGDTQYF | TGTGCCAGCAGCTTAGTATCAGGGGGGGATACGCAGTATTTT
NA | NA | TRBJ1-2 | TRBV4-3 | CASSQDRGSSYGYTF | TGCGCCAGCAGCCAAGACAGGGGATCGAGCTATGGCTACACCTTC
NA | NA | TRBJ2-7 | TRBV4-2 | CASSHRDRYEQYF | TGTGCCAGCAGCCATCGAGACAGGTACGAGCAGTACTTC
NA | NA | TRBJ1-3 | TRBV30 | CAWSRDSGAGNTIYF | TGTGCCTGGAGTAGAGACAGTGGGGCCGGAAACACCATATATTTT
TRBD1 | NA | TRBJ1-6 | TRBV6-5 | CASSVGTGQSPLHF | TGTGCCAGCAGCGTAGGGACAGGGCAATCACCCCTCCACTTT
TRBD2 | NA | TRBJ2-5 | TRBV7-2 | CASSLEVGLAGLETQYF | TGTGCCAGCAGCTTAGAGGTTGGACTAGCGGGGTTAGAGACCCAGTACTTC
TRBD2 | once | TRBJ2-3 | TRBV4-3 | CASSQGGAGGSTDTQYF | TGCGCCAGCAGCCAAGGAGGGGCGGGGGGGAGCACAGATACGCAGTATTTT
NA | NA | TRBJ1-2 | TRBV30 | CAWGGEYGYTF | TGTGCCTGGGGCGGGGAGTATGGCTACACCTTC
NA | NA | TRBJ1-4 | TRBV5-1 | CASSAGDFLTNEKLFF | TGCGCCAGCAGCGCCGGGGACTTCCTAACTAATGAAAAACTGTTTTTT
TRBD2 | NA | TRBJ2-1 | TRBV28 | CASRKSSGSVVLNEQFF | TGTGCCAGCAGGAAATCTAGCGGGAGTGTTGTCCTTAATGAGCAGTTCTTC
TRBD1 | medium-sized | TRBJ1-2 | TRBV7-2 | CASSSAGGPNYGYTF | TGTGCCAGCAGCTCCGCAGGGGGGCCAAACTATGGCTACACCTTC
NA | NA | TRBJ1-1 | TRBV29-1 | CSESRGRDTEAFF | TGCAGCGAGTCCAGGGGCAGGGACACTGAAGCTTTCTTT
TRBD1 | NA | TRBJ2-7 | TRBV11-2 | CASSSVRDRPYEQYF | TGTGCCAGCAGCTCAGTCCGGGACAGGCCCTACGAGCAGTACTTC
TRBD1 | NA | TRBJ1-6 | TRBV11-2 | CASSSSYRDRDSPLHF | TGTGCCAGCAGCTCCTCTTACCGGGACAGGGATTCACCCCTCCACTTT
TRBD1 | NA | TRBJ2-5 | TRBV5-8 | CASSLIFGTGGSETQYF | TGTGCCAGCAGCTTGATCTTTGGGACAGGGGGGTCGGAGACCCAGTACTTC
TRBD2 | NA | TRBJ2-1 | TRBV25-1 | CASSVPSGTSSYNEQFF | TGTGCCAGCAGTGTTCCTAGCGGGACCAGCTCCTACAATGAGCAGTTCTTC
NA | NA | TRBJ2-2 | TRBV30 | CAREQGTLNTGELFF | TGTGCCAGAGAGCAGGGGACCCTGAACACCGGGGAGCTGTTTTTT
TRBD2 | NA | TRBJ2-3 | TRBV13 | CASSPAMGREGHNTQYF | TGTGCCAGCAGCCCGGCCATGGGGCGGGAGGGCCATAATACGCAGTATTTT
TRBD1 | NA | TRBJ1-1 | TRBV7-6 | CASSARGRGDTEAFF | TGTGCCAGCAGCGCGCGTGGCAGGGGGGACACTGAAGCTTTCTTT
NA | NA | TRBJ1-2 | TRBV6-1 | CASSEAQGEIYGYTF | TGTGCCAGCAGTGAAGCACAGGGCGAGATCTATGGCTACACCTTC
TRBD1 | NA | TRBJ1-4 | TRBV4-1 | CASSYRRDRGTSTNEKLFF | TGCGCCAGCAGCTATCGCCGGGACAGGGGTACCTCCACTAATGAAAAACTGTTTTTT
NA | once | TRBJ2-5 | TRBV14 | CASSQLTSVGRETQYF | TGTGCCAGCAGCCAATTGACGAGCGTAGGTCGAGAGACCCAGTACTTC
NA | NA | TRBJ1-3 | TRBV4-2 | CASSQDTDSGNTIYF | TGTGCCAGCAGCCAAGACACAGACTCTGGAAACACCATATATTTT
TRBD1 | NA | TRBJ1-2 | TRBV27 | CASSLWDRGRWNGYTF | TGTGCCAGCAGTTTATGGGACAGGGGGCGCTGGAATGGCTACACCTTC
TRBD2 | NA | TRBJ2-1 | TRBV15 | CATSREAGPNEQFF | TGTGCCACCAGCAGAGAAGCGGGGCCCAATGAGCAGTTCTTC
TRBD1 | NA | TRBJ1-1 | TRBV11-2 | CASSSSDRGDTEAFF | TGTGCCAGCAGCTCCTCCGACAGGGGCGACACTGAAGCTTTCTTT
TRBD1 | NA | TRBJ2-7 | TRBV11-2 | CASSSGVWDRSYEQYF | TGTGCCAGCAGCTCAGGCGTATGGGACAGATCCTACGAGCAGTACTTC
TRBD2 | NA | TRBJ2-1 | TRBV19 | CASSIGVSGTSPYNEQFF | TGTGCCAGTAGTATAGGGGTCTCCGGGACTAGCCCCTACAATGAGCAGTTCTTC
TRBD1 | NA | TRBJ1-1 | TRBV7-8 | CASSFDRGRENTEAFF | TGTGCCAGCAGCTTCGACAGGGGGCGAGAGAACACTGAAGCTTTCTTT